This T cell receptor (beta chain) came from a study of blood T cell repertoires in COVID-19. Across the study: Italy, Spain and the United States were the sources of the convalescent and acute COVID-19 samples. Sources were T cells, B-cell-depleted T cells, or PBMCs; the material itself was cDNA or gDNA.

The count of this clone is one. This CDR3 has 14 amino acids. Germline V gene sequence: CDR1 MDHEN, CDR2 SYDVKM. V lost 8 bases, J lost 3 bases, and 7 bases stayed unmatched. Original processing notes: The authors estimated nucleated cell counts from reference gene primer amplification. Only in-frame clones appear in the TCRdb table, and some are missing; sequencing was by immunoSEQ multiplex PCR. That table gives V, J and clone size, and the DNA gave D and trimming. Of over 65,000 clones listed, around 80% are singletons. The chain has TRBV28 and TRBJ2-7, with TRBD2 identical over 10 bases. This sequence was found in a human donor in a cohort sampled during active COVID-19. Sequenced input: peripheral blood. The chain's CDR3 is CASSPSGSIYEQYF. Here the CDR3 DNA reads TGTGCCAGCTCCCCTAGCGGGAGTATCTACGAGCAGTACTTC.